This TCR beta chain was recorded in a study of control samples from healthy donors and cancer patients. This CDR3 region has 15 residues. Per germline, CDR1 KGHDR and CDR2 SFDVKD. The ends lost 3 bases at V and 7 bases at J; junction bases unmatched: 9. Sequencing used immunoSEQ multiplex PCR; TCRdb keeps in-frame clones, though not all of them. Of some 100,000 clones listed, about 88% are singletons. The sequenced sample consisted of blood. This clonotype was sampled from a woman between 45 and 60 years old in good health. The rearrangement joins TRBV24-1 to TRBJ2-3; 7 bases line up with TRBD1. Here the CDR3 reads CATSDLGPRGNTQYF. As DNA, the CDR3 is TGTGCCACCAGTGATCTGGGCCCCAGGGGGAATACGCAGTATTTT.